The rows below give T cell receptor beta chains drawn from one sample of a study of blood T cell repertoires in COVID-19. Profiled with immunoSEQ multiplex PCR; TCRdb holds only in-frame clones, not every one. The table includes 70,000 to 85,000 clones, around four fifths detected once. Sequenced sample: peripheral blood. The receptors shown here come from an elderly man with active or convalescent COVID-19. The CDR3 runs from the conserved cysteine through the conserved F or W. The D gene is left open where the match is weak. Some rows have no size entry. The others give once, few or many, or a class for an expanded clone.

v_call: TRBV10-2; j_call: TRBJ1-4; d_call: .; clone_size: .; cdr3_nt: TGCGCCAGCAGTGACCGTGGGGGGAGAATTGAAAAACTGTTTTTT; cdr3_aa: CASSDRGGRIEKLFF
v_call: TRBV9; j_call: TRBJ1-6; d_call: .; clone_size: .; cdr3_nt: TGTGCCAGCAGCGACCCCGTTAGTAATTCACCCCTCCACTTT; cdr3_aa: CASSDPVSNSPLHF
v_call: TRBV6-6; j_call: TRBJ2-7; d_call: TRBD2; clone_size: .; cdr3_nt: TGTGCCAGCAGGGCGACTAGCTCATCCTACGAGCAGTACTTC; cdr3_aa: CASRATSSSYEQYF
v_call: TRBV7-2; j_call: TRBJ1-5; d_call: .; clone_size: few; cdr3_nt: TGTGCCAGCAGTAAAGGGTTAACGGGTTCCAAAAAGGGGGAGCCCCAGCATTTT; cdr3_aa: CASSKGLTGSKKGEPQHF
v_call: TRBV5-5; j_call: TRBJ2-7; d_call: TRBD1; clone_size: few; cdr3_nt: TGTGCCAGCATGGTAGGACAGGGGACCTTAGACGACGAGCAGTACTTC; cdr3_aa: CASMVGQGTLDDEQYF
v_call: TRBV27; j_call: TRBJ1-3; d_call: .; clone_size: .; cdr3_nt: TGTGCCAGCAGTCAGACCCGGGACAACTCTGGAAACACCATATATTTT; cdr3_aa: CASSQTRDNSGNTIYF
v_call: TRBV28; j_call: TRBJ2-1; d_call: .; clone_size: .; cdr3_nt: TGTGCCAGCAGGAGGAACAATGAGCAGTTCTTC; cdr3_aa: CASRRNNEQFF
v_call: TRBV18; j_call: TRBJ2-3; d_call: TRBD2; clone_size: .; cdr3_nt: TGTGCCAGCTCACCTGGGACTAGCGGGAGCACAGATACGCAGTATTTT; cdr3_aa: CASSPGTSGSTDTQYF
v_call: TRBV7-9; j_call: TRBJ2-7; d_call: .; clone_size: .; cdr3_nt: TGTGCCAGCAGCCCTCTCTCCTACGAGCAGTACTTC; cdr3_aa: CASSPLSYEQYF
v_call: TRBV15; j_call: TRBJ2-5; d_call: .; clone_size: .; cdr3_nt: TGTGCCACCAGCAGGACCGGGGGTGGCCTGGGTGAGACCCAGTACTTC; cdr3_aa: CATSRTGGGLGETQYF
v_call: TRBV5-6; j_call: TRBJ2-1; d_call: .; clone_size: .; cdr3_nt: TGTGCCAGCAGCTTGTCAGGGTATTACAATGAGCAGTTCTTC; cdr3_aa: CASSLSGYYNEQFF
v_call: TRBV14; j_call: TRBJ1-6; d_call: .; clone_size: .; cdr3_nt: TGTGCCAGCAGCCTGAGTAACAATTCACCCCTCCACTTT; cdr3_aa: CASSLSNNSPLHF
v_call: TRBV18; j_call: TRBJ1-1; d_call: TRBD1; clone_size: .; cdr3_nt: TGTGCCAGCTCGCCAGCCGGGGACAGGAAGAACACTGAAGCTTTCTTT; cdr3_aa: CASSPAGDRKNTEAFF
v_call: TRBV28; j_call: TRBJ1-3; d_call: TRBD1; clone_size: .; cdr3_nt: TGTGCCAGCTCGACAGGGGCTACAGGAAACACCATATATTTT; cdr3_aa: CASSTGATGNTIYF
v_call: TRBV6-4; j_call: TRBJ1-1; d_call: .; clone_size: .; cdr3_nt: TGTGCCAGCAGTATCATACAGGGTACTGAAGCTTTCTTT; cdr3_aa: CASSIIQGTEAFF
v_call: TRBV10-3; j_call: TRBJ1-5; d_call: TRBD1; clone_size: .; cdr3_nt: TGTGCCATCAAAGGACAGGGGAATAATCAGCCCCAGCATTTT; cdr3_aa: CAIKGQGNNQPQHF
v_call: TRBV18; j_call: TRBJ1-2; d_call: .; clone_size: .; cdr3_nt: TGTGCCAGCTCACCACGGGAGGTCCAAAGCGTAGGCACCTTC; cdr3_aa: CASSPREVQSVGTF
v_call: TRBV9; j_call: TRBJ2-1; d_call: TRBD2; clone_size: few; cdr3_nt: TGTGCCAGCAGCGCCACCATCCGATTAATTAGCGGGGGGGCCGATGAGCAGTTCTTC; cdr3_aa: CASSATIRLISGGADEQFF
v_call: TRBV18; j_call: TRBJ1-1; d_call: .; clone_size: .; cdr3_nt: TGTGCCAGCTCACCGGACAGAGTCACTGAAGCTTTCTTT; cdr3_aa: CASSPDRVTEAFF
v_call: TRBV5-6; j_call: TRBJ2-4; d_call: TRBD1; clone_size: .; cdr3_nt: TGTGCCAGCAGCCTCGGACAGGTCACCAAAAACATTCAGTACTTC; cdr3_aa: CASSLGQVTKNIQYF